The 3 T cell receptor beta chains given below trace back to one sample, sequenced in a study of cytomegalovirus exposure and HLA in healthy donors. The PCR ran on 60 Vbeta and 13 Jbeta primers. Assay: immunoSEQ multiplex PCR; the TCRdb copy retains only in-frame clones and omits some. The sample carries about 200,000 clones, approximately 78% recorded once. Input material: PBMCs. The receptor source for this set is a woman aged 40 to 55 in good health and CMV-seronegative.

The CDR3 DNA follows: TGTGCCAGCAGCCACGCGTGGGGGGTGGGAGGAAACACCATATATTTT. It yields the protein CASSHAWGVGGNTIYF. V gene TRBV7-2 combines with J gene TRBJ1-3, with a weak D call TRBD1 (5 bases). Germline values: CDR1 SGHTA, CDR2 FQGNSA. V was cut by 5 bases and J by 4 bases, with 18 bases left in between. The CDR3 totals 16 residues. Supplemented by reference TRBV7-2 and TRBJ1-3, the full variable domain reads GAGVSQSPSNKVTEKGKDVELRCDPISGHTALYWYRQSLGQGLEFLIYFQGNSAPDKSGLPSDRFSAERTGGSVSTLTIQRTQQEDSAVYLCASSHAWGVGGNTIYFGEGSWLTVV.

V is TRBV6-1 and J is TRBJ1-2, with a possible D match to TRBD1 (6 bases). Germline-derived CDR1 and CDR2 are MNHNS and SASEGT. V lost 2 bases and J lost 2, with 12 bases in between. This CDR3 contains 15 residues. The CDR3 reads CASSEQSGDNYGYTF. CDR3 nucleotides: TGTGCCAGCAGTGAACAGTCAGGGGACAACTATGGCTACACCTTC.

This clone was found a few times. In DNA, the CDR3 is TGTGCCAGCAGCCCCCGGGCGACAGTCCCTAACACTGAAGCTTTCTTT. Translating it yields CASSPRATVPNTEAFF. J is TRBJ1-1 and V is TRBV7-2; D perhaps matches TRBD1 (5 bases). This CDR3 has 16 residues. The germline V gene has CDR1 SGHTA and CDR2 FQGNSA. With 5 bases removed from V and 2 bases from J, the gap between germline ends came to 18 bases.